The 10 T cell receptor beta chains given below trace back to one sample, sequenced in a study of T-cell memory formation after mild COVID-19. TCRdb re-analysed the 5' RACE reads in MiXCR, keeping a single row per CDR3 protein. This table has some 48,000 distinct CDR3 sequences, 27% appearing once. The sample consisted of PBMCs or a T cell subset sorted from them (not recorded which). Receptor source: a man aged 18 to 35 who had mild COVID-19 (a few samples of this study predate the infection). Cell type and time point are not known.

In this sample, this clonotype turned up a few times. CDR3 residues: CASSLGQGDEQYV. DNA of the CDR3: TGCGCCAGCAGCTTAGGACAGGGCGACGAGCAGTACGTC. The chain uses TRBV5-1 and TRBJ2-7; TRBD1 agrees at 8 bases. V trimming: 2 bases; J trimming: 5 bases; junction bases outside the gene matches: 3. Looked up from germline, CDR1 is SGHRS and CDR2 is YFSETQ. The CDR3 spans 13 residues.

This clonotype was seen a few times. The J gene is TRBJ2-1, the V gene TRBV7-2; TRBD2 matches 10 bases. The CDR3 is 17 amino acids. Germline V gene lookup returns CDR1 SGHTA and CDR2 FQGNSA. V shed 4 bases and J 4 bases; nucleotides not matched to a gene: 10. Here the CDR3 reads CASSSTVAGGYYNEQFF. In DNA form, the CDR3 reads TGTGCCAGCAGCTCCACTGTAGCGGGGGGATATTACAATGAGCAGTTCTTC.

This clonotype was found a few times. The CDR3 sequence is CASKEEAGTTSNQPQHF. The CDR3 DNA reads TGTGCCAGCAAAGAAGAAGCCGGGACAACTAGCAATCAGCCCCAGCATTTT. This chain joins TRBV7-8 and TRBJ1-5, with D perhaps matching TRBD1 (6 bases). Germline V CDR1 and CDR2: SGHVS, FQNEAQ. V was trimmed by 7 bases and J by 0 bases, leaving 19 bases between them. The length of the CDR3 is 17 residues. The full variable domain, its missing parts supplied by reference TRBV7-8 and TRBJ1-5, is GAGVSQSPRYKVAKRGQDVALRCDPISGHVSLFWYQQALGQGPEFLTYFQNEAQLDKSGLPSDRFFAERPEGSVSTLKIQRTQQEDSAVYLCASKEEAGTTSNQPQHFGDGTRLSIL.

The chain recombines TRBV6-5 with TRBJ1-6; possible D gene TRBD1, 5 bases. The CDR3 has 15 amino acids. Germline lookup yields CDR1 MNHEY and CDR2 SVGAGI. Trimming took 0 bases from V and 6 from J, leaving 9 bases between them. CDR3 nucleotides: TGTGCCAGCAGTTACTCAAAGGGGAGTAATTCACCCCTCCACTTT. Protein: CASSYSKGSNSPLHF.

This clonotype was found a few times. The V and J genes are TRBV27 and TRBJ2-5, with 8 bases matching TRBD2. V shed 5 bases, J shed 5 bases, and the junction held 7 bases outside the gene matches. Germline lookup yields CDR1 MNHEY and CDR2 SMNVEV (reference sequence). This CDR3 comprises 14 residues. CDR3: CASSLGTRGETQYF. In nucleotides, the CDR3 is TGTGCCAGCAGTCTAGGGACTAGAGGGGAGACCCAGTACTTC.

This clonotype has just a few counts. This chain connects TRBV6-2 or TRBV6-3 to TRBJ1-1; tentative D call: TRBD1 (5 bases). Looked up from germline, CDR1 is MNHEY and CDR2 is SVGEGT. The CDR3 is 14 amino acids. The V end lost 4 bases, the J end lost 6 bases, and 15 bases lay between the germline ends. The CDR3 loop is CASSSSRLGAEAFF. CDR3 DNA: TGTGCCAGCAGTTCCAGCCGACTAGGGGCTGAAGCTTTCTTT.

The V and J genes are TRBV12-3 or TRBV12-4 and TRBJ2-1; 7 nucleotides agree with TRBD1. V lost 6 bases and J lost 6; bases outside the gene matches: 8. CDR3 length equals 14 residues. The CDR3 sequence is CASRPQTGSNEQFF. In DNA form, the CDR3 reads TGTGCCAGCAGGCCTCAGACAGGGAGCAATGAGCAGTTCTTC.

J is TRBJ2-5 and V is TRBV28; D not certain. This CDR3 comprises 15 residues. The ends were cut back, 4 bases at V and 4 bases at J, with 16 bases in the middle. Germline V gives CDR1 MDHEN, CDR2 SYDVKM. The CDR3 coding sequence is TGTGCCAGCAGTTCTGTCACGGGTATCGGAGAGACCCAGTACTTC. Amino acids: CASSSVTGIGETQYF.

The V call is TRBV7-9, the J call TRBJ2-3; perhaps D is TRBD1 or TRBD2 (5 bases each). The CDR3 loop spans 18 amino acids. CDR1 and CDR2 from the germline V gene are SEHNR and FQNEAQ (reference sequence). V lost 1 base and J lost 6, with 23 bases in between. CDR3 DNA sequence: TGTGCCAGCAGCTTAGTCGGGCTGGGACCCACCTTGGGTGATACGCAGTATTTT. The encoded protein is CASSLVGLGPTLGDTQYF.

This clonotype was found a few times. CDR3 region: CAISESMASVGTGELFF. CDR3 coding DNA: TGTGCCATCAGTGAGTCGATGGCTAGCGTTGGCACCGGGGAGCTGTTTTTT. V usage is TRBV10-3 and J usage is TRBJ2-2, with D possibly being TRBD2 (6 bases). The length of the CDR3 is 17 residues. V was cut by 0 bases and J by 4 bases, with 15 bases left in between. Per germline, CDR1 ENHRY and CDR2 SYGVKD.